The 9 T cell receptor beta chains below were found in one sample sequenced in a study of T-cell reconstitution after alpha-beta-depleted transplantation in children. Unique molecular identifiers were incorporated during preparation of the TCRbeta library. TCRdb called the PCR reads again in MiXCR, with one record for every CDR3 protein. Among about 460,000 distinct CDR3 sequences listed, over 10% were seen once. Sequencing used PBMCs, mostly from graft donor cells, obtained 180 days after TCRalphabeta/CD19-depleted stem cell transplant. These receptors were collected from a female patient younger than 10 who had a stem cell transplant for aplastic anemia, so the T cells may come from the graft donor.

This clonotype came up a few times. The genes are TRBV28 and TRBJ1-1; D unresolved. The germline V gene has CDR1 MDHEN and CDR2 SYDVKM. The length of the CDR3 is 13 residues. Trimming left V 7 bases short and J 3 bases short, with 12 bases between. CDR3 protein: CASTWAYDTEAFF. CDR3 nucleotide sequence: TGTGCCAGCACCTGGGCGTATGACACTGAAGCTTTCTTT.

This clonotype was seen more than once but under ten times. This sequence joins TRBV20-1 and TRBJ2-3, with 7 bases lining up with TRBD2. CDR3 length equals 14 residues. Germline CDR1 reads DFQATT; CDR2 reads SNEGSKA (reference sequence). The V segment lost 4 bases and the J segment 4 bases; nucleotides outside the gene matches: 8. CDR3 in amino acids: CSAMVGGSPDTQYF. The CDR3 DNA is TGCAGTGCTATGGTGGGAGGGTCCCCAGATACGCAGTATTTT.

The chain couples TRBV25-1 to TRBJ1-4; D possibly corresponds to TRBD1 (5 bases). Trimming pared 3 bases from V and 10 bases from J, leaving 9 bases between. The germline gives CDR1 MGHDK, CDR2 SYGVNS. The CDR3 length is 12 residues. The CDR3 DNA reads TGTGCCAGCAGTGAGGGGGGTGGAAAACTGTTTTTT. Translation: CASSEGGGKLFF.

At least ten counts were recorded for this clonotype. The chain joins TRBV20-1 to TRBJ2-1, with D perhaps matching TRBD2 (5 bases). The germline V gene encodes CDR1 DFQATT and CDR2 SNEGSKA (reference sequence). V was pared by 4 bases and J by 0 bases, with 10 bases between. The CDR3 runs 14 residues. Here the CDR3 reads CSANSGSSYNEQFF. In DNA, the CDR3 is TGCAGTGCTAACTCGGGGAGCTCCTACAATGAGCAGTTCTTC.

Concerning this clonotype: One junction end disagrees with the germline gene, perhaps due to a read error. The chain uses TRBV6-4 and TRBJ2-7; D perhaps matches TRBD1 (5 bases). The CDR3 has 19 residues. The germline V gene has CDR1 MRHNA and CDR2 SNTAGT. The CDR3 reads CARSLRPGIYSRIAYEQYF. The CDR3 DNA follows: TGTGCCCGCAGTTTACGGCCAGGGATTTATAGCCGAATAGCCTACGAGCAGTACTTC.

This clonotype turned up a few times. CDR3 sequence: CASSLPWTAMPNYGYTF. The CDR3 nucleotides read TGCGCCAGCAGCTTACCGTGGACAGCCATGCCTAACTATGGCTACACCTTC. V usage is TRBV5-1 and J usage is TRBJ1-2, with a tentative D call TRBD1 (6 bases). V dropped 2 bases and J dropped 0 bases, with 17 bases sitting between them. Per germline, CDR1 SGHRS and CDR2 YFSETQ. The CDR3 sequence is 17 residues long.

In its sample, this clonotype was seen a few times. V gene TRBV7-9 combines with J gene TRBJ2-3; D is undetermined. Germline values: CDR1 SEHNR, CDR2 FQNEAQ (reference sequence). The CDR3 has 14 amino acids. V gave up 3 bases and J gave up 2 bases, with 9 bases separating them. DNA for the CDR3: TGTGCCAGCAGCTTCCCCAGTCACACAGATACGCAGTATTTT. It translates to CASSFPSHTDTQYF.

This clonotype has just a few counts. The CDR3 here is CASSLALLTEAFF. For the CDR3, the DNA is TGTGCCAGCAGCTTAGCTTTATTAACTGAAGCTTTCTTT. This chain uses TRBV7-2 with TRBJ1-1; D gene uncertain. CDR1 is SGHTA, CDR2 FQGNSA, per germline. The length of the CDR3 is 13 residues. V dropped 0 bases and J dropped 5 bases, with 7 bases sitting between them.

This clonotype was observed at least ten times. CDR3 sequence (DNA): TGTGCCACCAGCAGAGAGGGGATTGAAGCTTTCTTT. Translated, it gives CATSREGIEAFF. The chain couples TRBV15 to TRBJ1-1; D gene uncertain. Germline CDR1 LNHNV, CDR2 YYDKDF (reference sequence). This CDR3 has 12 residues. Trimming took off 0 bases at V and 7 bases at J, with 6 bases between the two ends.